The TCR beta chain under discussion was sequenced for a study of cytomegalovirus exposure and HLA in healthy donors. It was the approximately 130-subject validation cohort, separate from the approximately 670-subject first cohort, to which the donors belonged. The data were produced by immunoSEQ multiplex PCR, yet TCRdb's version contains in-frame clones alone and is incomplete. Altogether roughly 100,000 clones are present, 86% being singletons, with the ten largest covering about 4%. There are a few counts of this clone. There are 17 residues in the CDR3. The V end was cut by 5 bases, the J end by 1 base, with 17 bases between. Germline CDR1 reads SGHTA; CDR2 reads FQGNSA.

Material: PBMCs. The chain employs TRBV7-2 and TRBJ2-2; possible D gene TRBD2, 6 bases. The source is a woman under 30 in good health and CMV-seropositive. CDR3 residues: CASSGGPRDQNTGELFF. The CDR3 nucleotides read TGTGCCAGCAGCGGAGGGCCGAGGGATCAGAACACCGGGGAGCTGTTTTTT.